This T cell receptor beta chain is drawn from a study of early T cells in non-severe SARS-CoV-2 infection. CDR3 length: 14 residues. The junction had 10 bases not matched to a gene; V was cut back by 8 bases and J by 4 bases. Germline V CDR1 and CDR2: SQVTM, ANQGSEA. TCRdb called the 5' RACE reads again in MiXCR, with one record for every CDR3 protein. The top ten clones hold just over 4.5% of a sample with roughly 97,000 distinct CDR3 sequences, approximately 10% of them seen once. The genes are TRBV29-1 and TRBJ2-3; the match to TRBD2 covers 9 bases. The source of this sequence is an adult who was a healthcare worker with PCR-confirmed SARS-CoV-2 infection or an uninfected control (not recorded which). The source was whole blood, collected at baseline. The CDR3 sequence: CSTSTSGIADTQYF. The DNA of the CDR3 is TGCAGCACGTCGACTAGCGGTATAGCAGATACGCAGTATTTT.